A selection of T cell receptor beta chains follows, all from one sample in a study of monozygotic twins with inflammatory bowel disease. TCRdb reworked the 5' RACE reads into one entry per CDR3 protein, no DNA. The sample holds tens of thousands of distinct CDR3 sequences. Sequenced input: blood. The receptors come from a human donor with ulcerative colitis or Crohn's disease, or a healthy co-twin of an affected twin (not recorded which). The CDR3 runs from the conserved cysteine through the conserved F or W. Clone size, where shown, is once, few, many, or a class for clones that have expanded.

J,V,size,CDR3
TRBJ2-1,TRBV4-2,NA,CASSQDLYRGPGSYNEQFF
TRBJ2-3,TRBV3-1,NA,CASSQDYGTDTQYF
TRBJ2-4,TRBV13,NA,CASSLRTDGKNIQYF
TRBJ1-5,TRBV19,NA,CATRTGTHNQPQHF
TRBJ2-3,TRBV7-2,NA,CASRPTTADTQYF
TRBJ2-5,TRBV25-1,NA,CASSGQGWETQYF
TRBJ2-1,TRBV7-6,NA,CASSRAETYNEQFF
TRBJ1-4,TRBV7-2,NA,CASSQGQGGYEKLFF
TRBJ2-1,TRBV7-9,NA,CATISRGNSYNEQFF
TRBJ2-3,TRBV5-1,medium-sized,CASSFGTDTQYF
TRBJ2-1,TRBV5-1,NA,CASTPDLLAGGYNEQFF
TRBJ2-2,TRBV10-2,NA,CASSVDRWTGELFF
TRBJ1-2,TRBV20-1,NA,CSALDLYRNYGYTF
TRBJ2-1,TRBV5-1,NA,CASSFPETSEQFF
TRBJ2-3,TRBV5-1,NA,CASNKGSTDTQYF
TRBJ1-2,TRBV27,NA,CASPPRTAAGVGYTF
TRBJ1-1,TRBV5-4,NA,CASSLNRGRTEAFF
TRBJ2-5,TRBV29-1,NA,CSVEFGTGRLETQYF
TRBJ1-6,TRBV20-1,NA,CSARPPQGYSPLHF
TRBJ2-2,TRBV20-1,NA,CSSDNANTGELFF
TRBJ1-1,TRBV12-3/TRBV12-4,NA,CASSFRTARNTEAFF
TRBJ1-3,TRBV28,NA,CASSLDRNTIYF
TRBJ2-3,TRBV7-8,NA,CASSLAATSTDTQYF
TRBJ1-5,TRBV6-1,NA,CASSEVNRQPQHF
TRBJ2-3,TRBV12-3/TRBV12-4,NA,CASSLAVQGSADTQYF
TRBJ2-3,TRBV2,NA,CASSGDLGADTQYF
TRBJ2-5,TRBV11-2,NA,CASSPGTRITYF
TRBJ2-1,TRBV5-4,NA,CASSPLLTGEGNEQFF
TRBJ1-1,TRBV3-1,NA,CASSQGQGAFF
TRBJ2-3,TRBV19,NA,CASSIGTTTDTQYF
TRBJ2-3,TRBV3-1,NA,CASSQDFAGGFMNTQYF
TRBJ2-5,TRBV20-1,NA,CSARPGTAQETQYF
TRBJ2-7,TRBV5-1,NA,CASSLYQGYEQYF
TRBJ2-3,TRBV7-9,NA,CASSLVGGESTDTQYF
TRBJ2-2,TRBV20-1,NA,CSASDRGNTGELFF
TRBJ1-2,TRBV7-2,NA,CASSLEAAGYYGYTF
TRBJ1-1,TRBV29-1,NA,CSGGQVNTEAFF
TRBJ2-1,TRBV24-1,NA,CATSDFKRGEQFF
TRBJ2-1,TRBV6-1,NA,CASSENGVAGGHFEQFF
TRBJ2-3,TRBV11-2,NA,CASRNLGADTQYF
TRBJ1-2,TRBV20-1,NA,CSARGQYDYGYTF
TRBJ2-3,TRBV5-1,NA,CASSLAIGLDTQYF
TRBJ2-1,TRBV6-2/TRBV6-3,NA,CASSLGWNEQFF
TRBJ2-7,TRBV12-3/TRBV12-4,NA,CASSPTRTRQYF
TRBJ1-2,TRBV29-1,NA,CSVGRGPGTGAGYTF
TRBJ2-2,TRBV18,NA,CASSPTWRARTGELFF
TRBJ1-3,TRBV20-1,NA,CSATGGSGNTIYF
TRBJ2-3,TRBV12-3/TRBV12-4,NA,CASRRQGRLQGISTDTQYF